One and the same sample provided the 32 T cell receptor beta chains below, sequenced in a study of T cells in Graves' hyperthyroidism and ophthalmopathy. The CDR3 regions of TCR beta were amplified from RNA transcripts. With the HTBI primer set, the TCR CDR3 went through a first round of RT-PCR. MiXCR, applied by TCRdb to the multiplex PCR reads, yields one record per CDR3 protein. The sample consists of roughly 570,000 distinct CDR3 sequences, about 45% of them appearing once. The sequencing sample was made of peripheral blood or thyroid tissue (not recorded which). These receptors came from a woman aged 18-29 years with Graves' hyperthyroidism.

The table lists this clonotype with a count of one. The gene calls are TRBV5-1 and TRBJ1-3, with 7 bases fitting TRBD1. The CDR3 has 16 residues. Germline-derived CDR1 and CDR2 are SGHRS and YFSETQ. The V and J ends lost 2 bases and 8 bases, in that order; junction bases with no gene match: 13. This chain's CDR3 is CASSFRQGGDGYTIYF. Written as DNA, the CDR3 is TGCGCCAGCAGCTTTAGACAGGGAGGCGATGGCTACACCATATATTTT.

This clonotype was seen a few times. The rearrangement joins TRBV4-3 to TRBJ2-5, with 9 bases lining up with TRBD2. J lost 1 base, V lost 0 bases, and 15 bases had no gene match. Germline CDR1 reads LGHNA; CDR2 reads YSLEER. The CDR3 totals 20 residues. In DNA form, the CDR3 reads TGCGCCAGCAGCCAAGAGTGGGATGCGGGAGGGCTCGAAAGCCAAGAGACCCAGTACTTC. Protein: CASSQEWDAGGLESQETQYF.

The chain is built from TRBV20-1 and TRBJ2-7; TRBD2 agrees at 8 bases. CDR1 is DFQATT and CDR2 is SNEGSKA in the germline V gene (reference sequence). V shed 1 base, J shed 1 base, and the junction held 6 bases outside the gene matches. The length of the CDR3 is 15 residues. This chain's CDR3 is CSARGEAGGSYEQYF. CDR3 nucleotides: TGCAGTGCTAGAGGAGAGGCGGGAGGATCCTACGAGCAGTACTTC.

This clonotype was recorded at least ten times. The chain joins TRBV6-2 or TRBV6-3 to TRBJ1-2; 10 nucleotides agree with TRBD1. The V gene end was trimmed by 6 bases and the J gene end by 4 bases; junction bases not matched to a gene: 5. Germline V gene lookup returns CDR1 MNHEY and CDR2 SVGEGT. CDR3 size: 14 residues. The CDR3 here is CASRGTGVSYGYTF. The CDR3 coding sequence is TGTGCCAGCAGAGGGACAGGGGTTTCCTATGGCTACACCTTC.

J is TRBJ2-7 and V is TRBV13, with 10 bases lining up with TRBD2. The CDR3 runs to 15 residues. Germline V gives CDR1 PRHDT, CDR2 FYEKMQ (reference sequence). V was clipped by 5 bases and J by 4 bases; unmatched bases: 8. CDR3 in DNA: TGTGCCAGCAGCCCCAGCGGGAGGGCCGGATACGAGCAGTACTTC. Translating it yields CASSPSGRAGYEQYF.

This rearrangement joins TRBV11-1 to TRBJ2-5, with TRBD2 matching over 8 bases. CDR3 length: 15 residues. Germline V CDR1 and CDR2: SGHAT, FQDESV (reference sequence). Trimming removed 6 bases from V and 5 bases from J; junction bases left unmatched: 11. The chain's CDR3 is CASRDWSGSGETQYF. For the CDR3, the DNA is TGTGCCAGCAGAGATTGGAGCGGGAGCGGGGAGACCCAGTACTTC.

This clonotype appeared many times. V and J are TRBV20-1 and TRBJ2-7; no definite D call. The CDR3 spans 11 residues. Germline loops: CDR1 DFQATT, CDR2 SNEGSKA (reference sequence). Trimming removed 2 bases at V and 2 bases at J, with 4 bases between. The CDR3 loop reads CSARQTYEQYF. CDR3 in DNA: TGCAGTGCTAGACAAACCTACGAGCAGTACTTC.

As regards this clonotype: This sequence may be a read error, since a much larger clone differs from it by one base. The gene calls are TRBV7-3 and TRBJ1-2, with 10 nucleotides matching TRBD1. The germline gives CDR1 SGHTA, CDR2 FQGTGA. This CDR3 has 13 residues. The chain's CDR3 is CVSSPGQGFGYTF. Here the CDR3 DNA reads TGCGTCAGCAGCCCGGGACAGGGGTTCGGCTACACCTTC.

The chain recombines TRBV29-1 with TRBJ2-2; 10 bases fit TRBD1. CDR3 size: 15 residues. Germline trimming cut 6 bases from V and 0 bases from J; bases unmatched to any gene: 4. CDR1 is SQVTM and CDR2 is ANQGSEA in the germline V gene. CDR3: CSVGTGEANTGELFF. The CDR3 nucleotides are TGCAGCGTCGGGACAGGGGAGGCGAACACCGGGGAGCTGTTTTTT.

The V call is TRBV7-3, the J call TRBJ1-3; no clear D. Per the germline V gene, CDR1 is SGHTA and CDR2 is FQGTGA. With 1 base removed from V and 5 bases from J, the gap between germline ends came to 6 bases. The CDR3 contains 13 residues. The CDR3 bases are TGTGCCAGCAGCTTAATGGGGAGAAACACCATATATTTT. Translated, it gives CASSLMGRNTIYF.

Many counts were recorded for this clonotype. This chain links TRBV15 with TRBJ1-1; unclear D gene. The germline V gene has CDR1 LNHNV and CDR2 YYDKDF (reference sequence). V dropped 2 bases and J dropped 3 bases, with 10 bases sitting between them. There are 14 residues in the CDR3. CDR3 DNA: TGTGCCACCAGCAGACTCGGGGAGGACACTGAAGCTTTCTTT. This sequence encodes CATSRLGEDTEAFF.

The chain links TRBV7-7 to TRBJ2-5; 7 bases line up with TRBD1. This CDR3 contains 14 residues. The germline V gene encodes CDR1 SSHAT and CDR2 FNYEAQ (reference sequence). With V trimmed by 5 bases and J by 3 bases, 6 bases remained unmatched. The CDR3: CASSLGGRKETQYF. In nucleotides, the CDR3 is TGTGCCAGCAGCCTAGGGGGCAGAAAAGAGACCCAGTACTTC. Complete variable domain (other parts from reference TRBV7-7 and TRBJ2-5): GAGVSQSPRYKVTKRGQDVTLRCDPISSHATLYWYQQALGQGPEFLTYFNYEAQPDKSGLPSDRFSAERPEGSISTLTIQRTEQRDSAMYRCASSLGGRKETQYFGPGTRLLVL.

Turning to this clonotype: A much larger clone lies one base from this, so it may be a read error. This chain links TRBV11-2 with TRBJ2-5; 10 nucleotides line up with TRBD1. The germline V gene encodes CDR1 SGHAT and CDR2 FQNNGV. This CDR3 has 17 residues. CDR3 DNA: TGTGCCGGCAGCCGGGCGGGACAGGGGCCCTTCCAAGAGACCCAGTACTTC. It translates to CAGSRAGQGPFQETQYF. The variable domain in full, with the rest retrieved from reference TRBV11-2 and TRBJ2-5, is EAGVAQSPRYKIIEKRQSVAFWCNPISGHATLYWYQQILGQGPKLLIQFQNNGVVDDSQLPKDRFSAERLKGVDSTLKIQPAKLEDSAVYLCAGSRAGQGPFQETQYFGPGTRLLVL.

This chain links TRBV10-3 with TRBJ2-5, with 10 nucleotides matching TRBD1. Germline V lookup: CDR1 ENHRY, CDR2 SYGVKD. The CDR3 length is 14 residues. The trim removed 2 bases at V and 5 bases at J, leaving 2 bases unmatched. The CDR3 is CAISEGTGDETQYF. The CDR3 DNA reads as TGTGCCATCAGTGAGGGGACAGGGGACGAGACCCAGTACTTC.

This rearrangement joins TRBV18 to TRBJ2-3; TRBD2 agrees at 11 bases. Looked up from germline, CDR1 is KGHSH and CDR2 is LQKENI. The trim removed 3 bases at V and 6 bases at J, leaving 8 bases unmatched. CDR3 size: 16 residues. The CDR3 reads CASSPRSGRAMDTQYF. DNA of the CDR3: TGTGCCAGCTCACCTCGTAGCGGGAGGGCCATGGATACGCAGTATTTT.

This clonotype was found many times. The genes are TRBV12-5 and TRBJ1-2; no clear D. The CDR3 has 12 amino acids. CDR1 is LGHNT and CDR2 is FRNRAP in the germline V gene. V lost 1 base, J lost 8 bases, and 8 bases lay in between. The CDR3 here is CASGLAEIGYTF. The CDR3 DNA reads TGTGCTAGTGGTTTGGCAGAAATCGGCTACACCTTC.

In this sample, this clonotype turned up a few times. The V gene is TRBV9, the J gene TRBJ1-3; D uncertain. This CDR3 comprises 16 residues. CDR1 and CDR2 (germline): SGDLS, YYNGEE. Deletions cut 4 bases from V and 0 bases from J, with 14 bases between. The CDR3 region has the DNA TGTGCCAGCAGCCCTTTGGGAGGCACCTCTGGAAACACCATATATTTT. Translated, it gives CASSPLGGTSGNTIYF.

This clonotype was seen a single time. Since a much larger clone is just one base distant, this may be a read error. Likely a read error: the CDR3 ends without its conserved phenylalanine or tryptophan. The chain links TRBV6-5 to TRBJ1-1, with D hard to call. Germline-derived CDR1 and CDR2 are MNHEY and SVGAGI. The CDR3 is 14 residues long. Trimming cost V 3 bases and J 0 bases, with 8 bases left between them. The CDR3 protein is CASSYPGMNTEAFL. In DNA, the CDR3 is TGTGCCAGCAGTTATCCGGGGATGAACACTGAAGCTTTCCTT.

This clonotype was detected ten times or more. This chain links TRBV9 with TRBJ2-7; D is tentatively TRBD1 or TRBD2 (5 bases each). V gave up 4 bases and J gave up 3 bases, with 20 bases separating them. The germline CDR1 and CDR2 sequences are SGDLS and YYNGEE. The CDR3 sequence is 16 residues long. Here the CDR3 DNA reads TGTGCCAGCAGCATCGGGACCGATCTTTCCGTCTACGAGCAGTACTTC. It is translated as CASSIGTDLSVYEQYF.

V gene TRBV12-3 or TRBV12-4 combines with J gene TRBJ2-6; 9 bases are shared with TRBD1. This CDR3 comprises 14 residues. Trimming took 8 bases from V and 10 from J; bases not matched to a gene: 9. CDR3 protein: CASGGGTGLNVLTF. DNA of the CDR3: TGTGCCAGCGGGGGAGGGACAGGGCTTAACGTCCTGACTTTC.

The count of this clonotype is one. This chain joins TRBV15 and TRBJ2-7, with TRBD2 identical over 8 bases. CDR3 length: 14 residues. V lost 3 bases and J lost 4; bases outside the gene matches: 5. The germline V gene has CDR1 LNHNV and CDR2 YYDKDF (reference sequence). The CDR3 is CATSRSGGPYEQYF. The CDR3 DNA is TGTGCCACCAGCAGGTCGGGAGGGCCGTACGAGCAGTACTTC.

The chain employs TRBV2 and TRBJ1-5, with 9 bases lining up with TRBD1. CDR3 length: 15 residues. The V gene end was trimmed by 7 bases and the J gene end by 4 bases; junction bases not matched to a gene: 8. CDR1 SNHLY and CDR2 FYNNEI come from the germline V gene. CDR3 sequence: CASTAGTGPNQPQHF. CDR3 bases: TGTGCCAGCACTGCCGGGACAGGGCCTAATCAGCCCCAGCATTTT.

This clonotype was counted ten times or more. V is TRBV12-5 and J is TRBJ2-7; 10 bases are a match to TRBD2. The CDR3 extends over 16 amino acids. J was trimmed by 6 bases and V by 1 base; bases with no gene match: 9. From germline, CDR1 is LGHNT and CDR2 FRNRAP. CDR3: CASGLEPGLAILEQYF. CDR3 sequence (DNA): TGTGCTAGTGGTTTGGAGCCGGGACTAGCGATACTCGAGCAGTACTTC.

The table lists this clonotype with many counts. The genes are TRBV7-3 and TRBJ1-2, with 11 bases aligning to TRBD1. The germline V gene has CDR1 SGHTA and CDR2 FQGTGA. The CDR3 covers 16 residues. J was trimmed by 10 bases and V by 5 bases; bases with no gene match: 15. The CDR3 loop reads CASSPSPSGTGGDYTF. CDR3 bases: TGTGCCAGCAGCCCCAGCCCTTCCGGGACAGGGGGTGACTACACCTTC.

This clonotype appeared many times. This chain links TRBV29-1 with TRBJ1-2; D not resolved. Per germline, CDR1 SQVTM and CDR2 ANQGSEA. Trimming left V 6 bases short and J 4 bases short, with 18 bases between. This CDR3 has 14 amino acids. The CDR3 DNA follows: TGCAGCGTCCAGTCGGCAGCCGACGGCTATGGCTACACCTTC. Translating it yields CSVQSAADGYGYTF. Based on the CDR3 plus reference TRBV29-1 and TRBJ1-2, the full variable domain is SAVISQKPSRDICQRGTSLTIQCQVDSQVTMMFWYRQQPGQSLTLIATANQGSEATYESGFVIDKFPISRPNLTFSTLTVSNMSPEDSSIYLCSVQSAADGYGYTFGSGTRLTVV.

The chain couples TRBV2 to TRBJ2-5; tentative D call: TRBD1 (5 bases). The CDR3 is 14 residues long. Germline V gene lookup returns CDR1 SNHLY and CDR2 FYNNEI. V lost 1 base to trimming and J lost 5 bases, with 11 bases between them. CDR3 amino acids: CASSEGAAGETQYF. In DNA form, the CDR3 reads TGTGCCAGCAGTGAAGGTGCGGCAGGGGAGACCCAGTACTTC. Full variable domain (outside the CDR3, taken from reference TRBV2 and TRBJ2-5): EPEVTQTPSHQVTQMGQEVILRCVPISNHLYFYWYRQILGQKVEFLVSFYNNEISEKSEIFDDQFSVERPDGSNFTLKIRSTKLEDSAMYFCASSEGAAGETQYFGPGTRLLVL.

This clonotype was detected a few times. CDR3 in DNA: TGTGCCAGCAGCCCCGCCCCGCTACTAATATCCTACGAGCAGTACTTC. As protein: CASSPAPLLISYEQYF. The chain carries TRBV12-3 or TRBV12-4 and TRBJ2-7; D unclear. The CDR3 contains 16 residues. V was pared by 6 bases and J by 1 base, with 19 bases between.

In its sample, this clonotype was seen many times. This chain joins TRBV10-3 and TRBJ1-3; no definite D call. The germline V gene has CDR1 ENHRY and CDR2 SYGVKD. Trimming pared 3 bases from V and 0 bases from J, leaving 6 bases between. CDR3 length: 14 residues. Here the CDR3 DNA reads TGTGCCATCAGTGACAGAAACTCTGGAAACACCATATATTTT. The encoded protein is CAISDRNSGNTIYF.

In this sample, this clonotype turned up many times. This rearrangement joins TRBV29-1 to TRBJ2-6, with D tentatively TRBD2 (5 bases). Germline values: CDR1 SQVTM, CDR2 ANQGSEA. Deletions cut 0 bases from V and 0 bases from J, with 15 bases between. This CDR3 is 18 amino acids long. The CDR3 loop reads CSVEDRDPPTSGANVLTF. For the CDR3, the DNA is TGCAGCGTTGAAGATCGGGATCCCCCCACCTCTGGGGCCAACGTCCTGACTTTC.

This clonotype was seen many times. Here the CDR3 reads CASSHGQGTYEQYF. For the CDR3, the DNA is TGTGCCAGCAGCCACGGACAGGGAACCTACGAGCAGTACTTC. The chain carries TRBV6-5 and TRBJ2-7; the match to TRBD1 covers 8 bases. From germline, CDR1 is MNHEY and CDR2 SVGAGI. The CDR3 is 14 amino acids. Trimming took 6 bases from V and 2 from J; bases not matched to a gene: 6.

This chain connects TRBV20-1 to TRBJ2-7; D might be TRBD1 or TRBD2, each matching 6 bases. Trimming stripped 3 bases from V and 6 bases from J, with 15 bases between. Germline CDR1 DFQATT, CDR2 SNEGSKA (reference sequence). This CDR3 is built from 13 residues. The CDR3 here is CSASPGARVEQYF. The CDR3 DNA follows: TGCAGTGCTAGTCCGGGGGCGAGAGTCGAGCAGTACTTC.

This chain joins TRBV29-1 and TRBJ2-7; TRBD1 agrees at 9 bases. The V gene end was trimmed by 4 bases and the J gene end by 5 bases; junction bases not matched to a gene: 6. The germline CDR1 and CDR2 sequences are SQVTM and ANQGSEA. The CDR3 has 13 amino acids. Here the CDR3 reads CSVGTGVRDEQYF. Here the CDR3 DNA reads TGCAGCGTTGGGACAGGGGTGCGCGACGAGCAGTACTTC.